The 11 T cell receptor beta chains below all came from one sample that was sequenced in a study of spatial heterogeneity in lung cancer. TCRdb itself ran the 5' RACE reads through MiXCR, one entry per CDR3 protein. The sample carries 90,000 to 95,000 distinct CDR3 sequences, about 12% recorded once. Regarding time point: sample taken at primary tumor resection. The input material, whole RNA from tumor, nontumor lung or frozen PBMC, was sequenced unsorted. The sample here was PBMCs, taken at surgery. The receptors originated from a male donor with early-stage non-small cell lung cancer.

The rearrangement uses TRBV11-3 and TRBJ2-3; 10 bases map to TRBD2. Unmatched junction bases numbered 7, after V lost 1 base and J lost 6 bases. CDR1 SGHNT and CDR2 YENEEA come from the germline V gene. CDR3 length: 16 amino acids. This CDR3 is CASSLGASGGLDTQYF. DNA of the CDR3: TGTGCCAGCAGCTTAGGAGCTAGCGGGGGCCTCGATACGCAGTATTTT.

The sample holds a few counts of this clonotype. V and J are TRBV28 and TRBJ1-2, with D perhaps TRBD1 (5 bases). Germline CDR1 and CDR2: MDHEN and SYDVKM. V lost 8 bases and J 7 bases, leaving 20 bases between the germline ends. The CDR3 contains 14 residues. The CDR3 region has the DNA TGTGCCAGCCAAGTTCCAGGGATACATTCTGGCTACACCTTC. This codes for CASQVPGIHSGYTF.

The rearrangement links TRBV19 to TRBJ1-2; a possible D gene is TRBD1 (6 bases). V was clipped by 4 bases and J by 7 bases, with 16 bases between them. Germline CDR1 reads LNHDA; CDR2 reads SQIVND (reference sequence). CDR3 length equals 14 residues. The CDR3 protein is CASSNPGAACGYTF. CDR3 DNA: TGTGCCAGTAGTAACCCAGGGGCGGCTTGTGGCTACACCTTC.

In its sample, this clonotype was seen many times. V is TRBV29-1 and J is TRBJ2-5; 13 bases align to TRBD2. The germline V gene has CDR1 SQVTM and CDR2 ANQGSEA. This CDR3 is built from 14 residues. Germline trimming cut 6 bases from V and 2 bases from J; bases unmatched to any gene: 3. DNA for the CDR3: TGCAGCGTCGGACTAGCGGGAGCACAAGAGACCCAGTACTTC. Protein product: CSVGLAGAQETQYF.

This clonotype was counted a few times. The V gene is TRBV20-1, the J gene TRBJ1-2; unclear D gene. The CDR3 length is 14 residues. Trimming cost V 0 bases and J 1 base, with 9 bases left between them. Germline-derived CDR1 and CDR2 are DFQATT and SNEGSKA (reference sequence). CDR3 DNA sequence: TGCAGTGCTAGAGATCCAGAAGTTAACTATGGCTACACCTTC. Encoded protein: CSARDPEVNYGYTF.

The table lists this clonotype with a few counts. The V call is TRBV20-1, the J call TRBJ2-5; D uncertain. The V gene's germline CDR1 is DFQATT and CDR2 SNEGSKA (reference sequence). Between the trimmed V and J ends, which lost 5 bases and 0 bases, there was a span of 7 bases. The CDR3 has 12 amino acids. DNA for the CDR3: TGCAGTGCTCCAGAGTACCAAGAGACCCAGTACTTC. It translates to CSAPEYQETQYF.

The chain employs TRBV7-2 and TRBJ1-4; maybe TRBD1 (5 bases). Per germline, CDR1 SGHTA and CDR2 FQGNSA. This CDR3 contains 12 residues. V lost 5 bases to trimming and J lost 5 bases, with 6 bases between them. This CDR3 is CASSRGNEKLFF. The CDR3 DNA is TGTGCCAGCAGCAGGGGAAATGAAAAACTGTTTTTT.

This sequence joins TRBV5-6 and TRBJ2-1, with D hard to call. CDR1 is SGHDT and CDR2 is YYEEEE in the germline V gene. This CDR3 has 13 amino acids. The V end lost 2 bases, the J end lost 4 bases, and 7 bases lay between the germline ends. The CDR3, as DNA: TGTGCCAGCAGCTTTACAGATTACAATGAGCAGTTCTTC. Encoded protein: CASSFTDYNEQFF.

This rearrangement joins TRBV5-1 to TRBJ2-5; TRBD2 might be the D (5 bases). CDR1 SGHRS and CDR2 YFSETQ come from the germline V gene. Trimming shortened V by 4 bases and J by 8 bases, and 18 bases separated the two germline ends. This CDR3 region has 14 residues. CDR3 residues: CASSILNGGITQYF. In nucleotides, the CDR3 is TGCGCCAGCAGCATCCTAAACGGAGGTATTACCCAGTACTTC. Looking up the rest from reference TRBV5-1 and TRBJ2-5 gives the full variable domain: KAGVTQTPRYLIKTRGQQVTLSCSPISGHRSVSWYQQTPGQGLQFLFEYFSETQRNKGNFPGRFSGRQFSNSRSEMNVSTLELGDSALYLCASSILNGGITQYFGPGTRLLVL.

This clonotype appeared many times. The chain recombines TRBV5-1 with TRBJ2-1; 9 nucleotides line up with TRBD1. The CDR3 runs 15 residues. V lost 4 bases and J lost 4; bases outside the gene matches: 6. In germline, CDR1 is SGHRS, CDR2 YFSETQ. The CDR3 DNA reads as TGCGCCAGCAGCGGGGGACAGGGCCCTTACAATGAGCAGTTCTTC. This sequence encodes CASSGGQGPYNEQFF.

This chain uses TRBV6-6 with TRBJ1-4; D unresolved. The CDR3 loop spans 15 amino acids. Per germline, CDR1 MNHNY and CDR2 SVGAGI (reference sequence). V was shortened by 3 bases and J by 7 bases, with 15 bases between the two germline ends. The CDR3 protein is CASSYLALTGEKLFF. CDR3 in DNA: TGTGCCAGCAGTTATTTGGCTCTAACGGGTGAAAAACTGTTTTTT.